The present entry profiles one T cell receptor beta chain with its context. Its antigen is as yet unknown. Method: immunoSEQ multiplex PCR; TCRdb's copy keeps in-frame clones and lacks some. The profile covers about 25,000 clones, with around 90% appearing a single time and 2% to 2.5% taken by the ten largest. As for time point: about 13 months of natalizumab therapy. Samples T1 and T2 were drawn at 6 and 12 months of therapy, respectively. Germline assignment: CDR1 SGDLS and CDR2 YYNGEE. V was shortened by 0 bases and J by 4 bases, with 14 bases between the two germline ends. The length of the CDR3 is 15 residues. This entry belongs to a study of multiple sclerosis patients with progressive multifocal leukoencephalopathy. Study observations and caveats: Whether JC virus or general immunocompromise explains the findings remained unclear.

The sample in question was PBMCs, obtained from a patient treated with natalizumab. The TCR originated in a man aged 25-45 years with multiple sclerosis. The chain joins TRBV9 to TRBJ2-7; D is perhaps TRBD2 (6 bases). The CDR3 loop is CASSVEAGPFYEQYF. The CDR3 DNA follows: TGTGCCAGCAGCGTAGAGGCGGGGCCCTTTTACGAGCAGTACTTC.